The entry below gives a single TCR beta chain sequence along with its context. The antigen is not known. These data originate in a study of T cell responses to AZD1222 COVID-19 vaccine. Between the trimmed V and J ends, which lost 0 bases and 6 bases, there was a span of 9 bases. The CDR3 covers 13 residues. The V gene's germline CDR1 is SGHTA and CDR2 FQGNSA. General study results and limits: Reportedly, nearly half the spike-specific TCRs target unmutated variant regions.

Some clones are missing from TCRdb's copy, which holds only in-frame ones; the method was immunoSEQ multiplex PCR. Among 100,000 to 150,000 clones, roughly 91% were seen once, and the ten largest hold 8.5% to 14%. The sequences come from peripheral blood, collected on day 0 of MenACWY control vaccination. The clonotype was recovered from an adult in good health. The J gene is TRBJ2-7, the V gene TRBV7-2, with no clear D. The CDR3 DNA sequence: TGTGCCAGCAGCTTAGCTAGGACGGGCGAGCAGTACTTC. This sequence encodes CASSLARTGEQYF.